This T cell receptor (beta chain) was sequenced for a study of control samples from healthy donors and cancer patients. Sequencing used immunoSEQ multiplex PCR; TCRdb keeps in-frame clones, though not all of them. The sample consists of under 80,000 clones, roughly 94% of them appearing once. Germline V lookup: CDR1 MNHEY, CDR2 SVGEGT. Trimming pared 6 bases from V and 3 bases from J, leaving 24 bases between. The CDR3 is 18 residues long. This clonotype was sampled from a middle-aged woman in good health. The V call is TRBV6-2 or TRBV6-3, the J call TRBJ1-5; possible D gene TRBD1, 6 bases. Source material: blood. This CDR3 is CASSKDRRPVIDNQPQHF. The CDR3 DNA reads as TGTGCCAGCAGCAAGGACAGACGGCCGGTTATAGACAATCAGCCCCAGCATTTT.